This entry is about one T cell receptor (beta chain). Seattle-derived patients entered the study during active infection and were followed longitudinally. The data belong to a study of blood T cell repertoires in COVID-19. Study background: Samples representing acute and convalescent COVID-19 were sourced from the United States, Italy and Spain.

In the authors' methods: By means of reference gene primer amplification, nucleated cell counts were estimated. Assay: immunoSEQ multiplex PCR; the TCRdb copy retains only in-frame clones and omits some. V, J and clone size reflect that table, while D and trimming were determined from the DNA. Seen here are around 130,000 clones, 80% to 85% observed once, and the top ten hold less than 9%. The V end was cut by 3 bases, the J end by 3 bases, with 9 bases between. This CDR3 spans 13 amino acids. The germline V gene has CDR1 LNHDA and CDR2 SQIVND (reference sequence). V is TRBV19 and J is TRBJ2-7; no clear D. The receptor comes from a young man with COVID-19, enrolled during active disease. Sequenced: peripheral blood. CDR3 nucleotide sequence: TGTGCCAGTAGTATCGAGGCTCGCTACGAGCAGTACTTC. This codes for CASSIEARYEQYF.